The 30 T cell receptor beta chains below all came from one sample that was sequenced in a study of control samples from healthy donors and cancer patients. Sequencing used immunoSEQ multiplex PCR; TCRdb keeps in-frame clones, though not all of them. The table lists about 130,000 clones, about 93% of them singletons, with roughly 2.5% in the top ten. Sequencing input: blood. These receptors all come from a man aged 40-49 years in good health.

Concerning this clone: Other DNA sequences in this sample translate to the same CDR3. V is TRBV14 and J is TRBJ1-1, with 8 bases aligning to TRBD1. This CDR3 spans 14 amino acids. V lost 6 bases and J lost 3; bases outside the gene matches: 6. CDR1 and CDR2 (germline): SGHDN, FVKESK. CDR3 loop: CASSPDREDTEAFF. The CDR3 nucleotides are TGTGCCAGCAGTCCGGACAGGGAGGACACTGAAGCTTTCTTT.

This chain uses TRBV9 with TRBJ1-6; 11 nucleotides agree with TRBD1. The germline V gene has CDR1 SGDLS and CDR2 YYNGEE. The CDR3 contains 16 residues. J gave up 6 bases and V 0 bases, and 2 bases lay outside the gene matches. The DNA for the CDR3 is TGTGCCAGCAGCGTAGAGGGGACAGGGGGTAATTCACCCCTCCACTTT. Protein sequence: CASSVEGTGGNSPLHF.

J is TRBJ2-7 and V is TRBV5-1; 10 nucleotides align to TRBD1. CDR3 length equals 18 residues. V lost 3 bases and J lost 4; bases outside the gene matches: 16. CDR1 and CDR2 (germline): SGHRS, YFSETQ. DNA for the CDR3: TGCGCCAGCAGCTCAGGCCTATTATTGAGACAGGGGGCTTACGAGCAGTACTTC. This translates into CASSSGLLLRQGAYEQYF. The full variable domain, in which reference TRBV5-1 and TRBJ2-7 provide the parts outside the CDR3, is KAGVTQTPRYLIKTRGQQVTLSCSPISGHRSVSWYQQTPGQGLQFLFEYFSETQRNKGNFPGRFSGRQFSNSRSEMNVSTLELGDSALYLCASSSGLLLRQGAYEQYFGPGTRLTVT.

The chain is built from TRBV5-1 and TRBJ2-5; TRBD2 matches at 8 bases. This CDR3 has 14 amino acids. Germline-derived CDR1 and CDR2 are SGHRS and YFSETQ. V lost 1 base and J lost 1; bases outside the gene matches: 0. In DNA form, the CDR3 reads TGCGCCAGCAGCTTGACTAGCGGCCAAGAGACCCAGTACTTC. Its translation: CASSLTSGQETQYF.

The rearrangement links TRBV29-1 to TRBJ2-3; D remains unclear. The CDR3 has 12 residues. CDR1 is SQVTM, CDR2 ANQGSEA, per germline. With 5 bases removed from V and 6 bases from J, the gap between germline ends came to 12 bases. The CDR3 region has the DNA TGCAGCGTTCAAATCTTGGGGGATACGCAGTATTTT. It yields the protein CSVQILGDTQYF.

In its sample, this clone was seen a few times. The sample holds other DNA sequences that translate to the same CDR3. The rearrangement links TRBV3-1 (or the pseudogene TRBV3-2) to TRBJ1-6, with D perhaps TRBD1 (5 bases). Germline CDR1 and CDR2: LGHDT and YNNKEL (reference sequence). The CDR3 loop spans 14 amino acids. The V and J ends lost 1 base and 8 bases respectively, with 9 bases between them. The CDR3 region has the DNA TGTGCCAGCAGCCAAGTTACAGGATATTCACCCCTCCACTTT. This translates into CASSQVTGYSPLHF.

The V call is TRBV5-1, the J call TRBJ2-2, with 9 bases that match TRBD2. Germline lookup yields CDR1 SGHRS and CDR2 YFSETQ. The ends lost 3 bases at V and 8 bases at J; junction bases unmatched: 11. This CDR3 is built from 16 residues. The CDR3 protein is CASSSPSGAMSGELFF. The CDR3 nucleotides read TGCGCCAGCAGCTCACCTAGCGGGGCCATGTCTGGGGAGCTGTTTTTT.

V usage is TRBV30 and J usage is TRBJ1-2; D not certain. Germline V gene data show CDR1 as GTSNPN and CDR2 as SVGIG (reference sequence). There are 12 residues in the CDR3. The V end was cut by 2 bases, the J end by 6 bases, with 10 bases between. This CDR3 is CAWSSGGDGYTF. DNA of the CDR3: TGTGCCTGGAGTTCAGGCGGGGATGGCTACACCTTC. The full variable domain, in which reference TRBV30 and TRBJ1-2 provide the parts outside the CDR3, is SQTIHQWPATLVQPVGSPLSLECTVEGTSNPNLYWYRQAAGRGLQLLFYSVGIGQISSEVPQNLSASRPQDRQFILSSKKLLLSDSGFYLCAWSSGGDGYTFGSGTRLTVV.

The rearrangement uses TRBV2 and TRBJ1-4, with TRBD1 matching 8 bases. CDR1 is SNHLY, CDR2 FYNNEI, per germline. This CDR3 is 14 amino acids long. Germline trimming cut 3 bases from V and 8 bases from J; bases unmatched to any gene: 5. For the CDR3, the DNA is TGTGCCAGCAGTGATAGGACAGGGAGGGAAAAACTGTTTTTT. Translating it yields CASSDRTGREKLFF.

J is TRBJ1-5 and V is TRBV30; a possible D gene is TRBD1 (6 bases). The germline V gene has CDR1 GTSNPN and CDR2 SVGIG (reference sequence). With 0 bases removed from V and 7 bases from J, the gap between germline ends came to 10 bases. The CDR3 extends over 13 amino acids. CDR3 sequence: CAWSVLGAQPQHF. CDR3 sequence (DNA): TGTGCCTGGAGTGTACTGGGGGCCCAGCCCCAGCATTTT.

In this sample, this clone turned up a few times. This chain uses TRBV10-3 with TRBJ1-2, with D unclear. The CDR3 loop spans 15 amino acids. Germline V gene sequence: CDR1 ENHRY, CDR2 SYGVKD. The V and J ends lost 0 bases and 2 bases respectively, with 10 bases between them. This CDR3 reads CAISESSRANYGYTF. The CDR3 nucleotides read TGTGCCATCAGTGAGTCGAGTAGGGCGAACTATGGCTACACCTTC.

CDR3 coding DNA: TGTGCCTGGGCTATTCCGGGACAGGGGCAAGAGACCCAGTACTTC. Its translation is CAWAIPGQGQETQYF. V and J are TRBV30 and TRBJ2-5; 10 bases map to TRBD1. After removal of 5 bases from V and 2 bases from J, the junction contained 8 bases not matched to a gene. The CDR3 length is 15 residues. The V gene's germline CDR1 is GTSNPN and CDR2 SVGIG (reference sequence).

This sequence joins TRBV2 and TRBJ2-5; TRBD1 might be the D (6 bases). Per germline, CDR1 SNHLY and CDR2 FYNNEI. Between the trimmed V and J ends, which lost 4 bases and 0 bases, there was a span of 6 bases. This CDR3 contains 13 residues. For the CDR3, the DNA is TGTGCCAGCAGTGGGACAGACCAAGAGACCCAGTACTTC. Translation gives CASSGTDQETQYF.

The rearrangement uses TRBV30 and TRBJ2-5; a possible D gene is TRBD2 (7 bases). The germline V gene encodes CDR1 GTSNPN and CDR2 SVGIG (reference sequence). V lost 4 bases and J lost 3, with 15 bases in between. This CDR3 has 14 amino acids. CDR3 coding DNA: TGTGCCTGGACATTCGGGGGGCCTAAAGAGACCCAGTACTTC. This gives the protein CAWTFGGPKETQYF.

This clone turned up a few times. V is TRBV3-1 (or the pseudogene TRBV3-2) and J is TRBJ1-3; no clear D gene. This CDR3 has 15 amino acids. V lost 0 bases to trimming and J lost 1 base, with 7 bases between them. Germline V CDR1 and CDR2: LGHDT, YNNKEL (reference sequence). CDR3 sequence reads: CASSQDMTSGNTIYF. CDR3 bases: TGTGCCAGCAGCCAAGATATGACGTCTGGAAACACCATATATTTT.

The V and J genes are TRBV14 and TRBJ1-4; D gene ambiguous. Trimming took off 0 bases at V and 4 bases at J, with 3 bases between the two ends. CDR1 and CDR2 from the germline V gene are SGHDN and FVKESK. The CDR3 covers 13 residues. The CDR3 DNA is TGTGCCAGCAGCCAAGACCTTAATGAAAAACTGTTTTTT. It specifies CASSQDLNEKLFF.

As DNA, the CDR3 is TGTGCCATCATCGCTCCGGGGAACACTGAAGCTTTCTTT. This translates into CAIIAPGNTEAFF. This chain connects TRBV10-3 to TRBJ1-1, with D unclear. V lost 7 bases, J lost 1 base, and 10 bases lay in between. The CDR3 is 13 amino acids. From germline, CDR1 is ENHRY and CDR2 SYGVKD.

This clone was observed a single time. V usage is TRBV11-1 and J usage is TRBJ2-1; D is possibly TRBD1 or TRBD2 (5 bases each). V was shortened by 5 bases and J by 9 bases, with 23 bases between the two germline ends. The CDR3 loop spans 16 amino acids. Germline assignment: CDR1 SGHAT and CDR2 FQDESV (reference sequence). CDR3 bases: TGTGCCAGCAGCCCCCGAAGTGGGGGTTTATTCATTGAGCAGTTCTTC. Translation gives CASSPRSGGLFIEQFF. Drawing the rest from reference TRBV11-1 and TRBJ2-1, the complete variable domain is EAEVAQSPRYKITEKSQAVAFWCDPISGHATLYWYRQILGQGPELLVQFQDESVVDDSQLPKDRFSAERLKGVDSTLKIQPAELGDSAMYLCASSPRSGGLFIEQFFGPGTRLTVL.

This clone was counted a few times. The chain couples TRBV10-2 to TRBJ1-4; D may be TRBD1 (5 bases). The V gene's germline CDR1 is WSHSY and CDR2 SAAADI. Trimming stripped 6 bases from V and 0 bases from J, with 8 bases between. This CDR3 contains 14 residues. CDR3 DNA: TGCGCCAGCAGGACAGATCCAACTAATGAAAAACTGTTTTTT. Translated: CASRTDPTNEKLFF.

The V and J genes are TRBV18 and TRBJ2-1; D gene ambiguous. CDR1 and CDR2 (germline): KGHSH, LQKENI. The CDR3 sequence is 15 residues long. Trimming cost V 0 bases and J 0 bases, with 6 bases left between them. The CDR3: CASSPPSISYNEQFF. For the CDR3, the DNA is TGTGCCAGCTCACCACCTTCTATCTCCTACAATGAGCAGTTCTTC.

This clone was picked up a small number of times. The rearrangement uses TRBV3-1 (or the pseudogene TRBV3-2) and TRBJ2-2; TRBD1 matches at 7 bases. The CDR3 consists of 16 residues. V dropped 1 base and J dropped 5; count of bases not matched to a gene: 7. Germline lookup yields CDR1 LGHDT and CDR2 YNNKEL (reference sequence). The CDR3 DNA follows: TGTGCCAGCAGCCAAGGAGTGACAGGGAGAACCGGGGAGCTGTTTTTT. It encodes CASSQGVTGRTGELFF.

This clone came up once. V is TRBV27 and J is TRBJ1-3; TRBD1 might be the D (5 bases). V lost 4 bases to trimming and J lost 0 bases, with 13 bases between them. The germline gives CDR1 MNHEY, CDR2 SMNVEV (reference sequence). The CDR3 is made up of 16 amino acids. CDR3 DNA: TGTGCCAGCAGTTCCCATGGGACTTCCTCTGGAAACACCATATATTTT. Amino acids: CASSSHGTSSGNTIYF.

This clone has just one count. The DNA for the CDR3 is TGTGCCACCAGTGCCCCAGGAACTAACACTGAAGCTTTCTTT. It yields the protein CATSAPGTNTEAFF. The rearrangement uses TRBV24-1 and TRBJ1-1, with D uncertain. Germline V CDR1 and CDR2: KGHDR, SFDVKD. The CDR3 has 14 amino acids. V lost 5 bases and J lost 2, with 11 bases in between.

The V and J genes are TRBV5-4 and TRBJ2-1; D may be TRBD2 (6 bases). Germline V gives CDR1 SGHNT, CDR2 YYREEE (reference sequence). V shed 3 bases and J shed 0 bases, with 10 bases lying between them. This CDR3 comprises 15 residues. CDR3 bases: TGTGCCAGCAGCTCCATGGGGGGCTCCTACAATGAGCAGTTCTTC. Residues: CASSSMGGSYNEQFF.

This chain links TRBV2 with TRBJ1-3, with no clear D. Between the trimmed V and J ends, which lost 6 bases and 1 base, there was a span of 16 bases. The CDR3 contains 16 residues. Per the germline V gene, CDR1 is SNHLY and CDR2 is FYNNEI. Here the CDR3 reads CASSEQTVTSGNTIYF. Written as DNA, the CDR3 is TGTGCCAGCAGCGAGCAGACGGTCACTTCTGGAAACACCATATATTTT.

This clone occurred a few times. This chain connects TRBV7-9 to TRBJ1-2; D possibly corresponds to TRBD1 (5 bases). Germline CDR1 reads SEHNR; CDR2 reads FQNEAQ (reference sequence). This CDR3 spans 12 amino acids. V was cut by 5 bases and J by 5 bases, with 9 bases left in between. CDR3 in DNA: TGTGCCAGCAGCCGCGACAGATATGGCTACACCTTC. Encoded protein: CASSRDRYGYTF.

The genes are TRBV10-3 and TRBJ2-1, with 14 bases matching TRBD2. The CDR3 extends over 16 amino acids. Germline V gene lookup returns CDR1 ENHRY and CDR2 SYGVKD. The V and J ends lost 8 bases and 7 bases, in that order; junction bases with no gene match: 10. The CDR3 DNA reads as TGTGCCATCGTGCGGACTAGCGGGGGGCTGGGAAATGAGCAGTTCTTC. It specifies CAIVRTSGGLGNEQFF.

This clone was picked up a small number of times. J is TRBJ2-2 and V is TRBV6-5; tentative D call: TRBD1 (6 bases). V lost 5 bases and J 5 bases, leaving 12 bases between the germline ends. The CDR3 contains 14 residues. Germline V gives CDR1 MNHEY, CDR2 SVGAGI. CDR3 sequence: CASSKLGGTGELFF. Written as DNA, the CDR3 is TGTGCCAGCAGTAAATTAGGGGGTACCGGGGAGCTGTTTTTT.

This clone was detected only a few times. This same CDR3 is encoded by further DNA sequences in the sample. The chain recombines TRBV19 with TRBJ1-5; 11 nucleotides align to TRBD1. The CDR3 consists of 15 residues. V trimming: 1 base; J trimming: 7 bases; junction bases outside the gene matches: 3. Germline CDR1 is LNHDA and CDR2 is SQIVND (reference sequence). CDR3 nucleotide sequence: TGTGCCAGTAGTATAGGGACAGGGGGCGGGCAGCCCCAGCATTTT. Translating gives CASSIGTGGGQPQHF.

The V gene is TRBV6-5, the J gene TRBJ2-2; 11 positions agree with TRBD2. Looked up from germline, CDR1 is MNHEY and CDR2 is SVGAGI. With 7 bases clipped from V and 7 bases from J, the junction kept 5 bases outside the gene matches. CDR3 length: 14 residues. The CDR3 spells CASIFSGGGGELFF. The CDR3 region has the DNA TGTGCCAGCATATTTAGCGGGGGGGGCGGGGAGCTGTTTTTT.